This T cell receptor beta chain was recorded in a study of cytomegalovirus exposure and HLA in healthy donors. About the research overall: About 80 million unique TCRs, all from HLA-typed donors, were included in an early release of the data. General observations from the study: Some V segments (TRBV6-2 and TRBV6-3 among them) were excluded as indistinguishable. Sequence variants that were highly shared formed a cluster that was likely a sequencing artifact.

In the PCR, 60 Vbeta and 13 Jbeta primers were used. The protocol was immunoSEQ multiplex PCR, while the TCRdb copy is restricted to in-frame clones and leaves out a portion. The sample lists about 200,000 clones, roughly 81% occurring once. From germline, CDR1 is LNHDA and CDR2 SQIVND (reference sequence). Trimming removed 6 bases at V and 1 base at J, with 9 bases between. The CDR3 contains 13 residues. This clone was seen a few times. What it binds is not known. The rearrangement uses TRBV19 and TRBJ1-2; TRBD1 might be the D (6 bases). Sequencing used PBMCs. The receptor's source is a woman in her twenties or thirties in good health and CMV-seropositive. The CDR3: CASSHRVNYGYTF. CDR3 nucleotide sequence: TGTGCCAGTAGCCACAGGGTTAACTATGGCTACACCTTC. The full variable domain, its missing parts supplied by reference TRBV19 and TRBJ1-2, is DGGITQSPKYLFRKEGQNVTLSCEQNLNHDAMYWYRQDPGQGLRLIYYSQIVNDFQKGDIAEGYSVSREKKESFPLTVTSAQKNPTAFYLCASSHRVNYGYTFGSGTRLTVV.